Listed here are 10 T cell receptor beta chains from one sample, sequenced in a study of blood T cells in healthy people across ages. Through a sample-barcoded 5' primer and a J-beta primer mix, a second PCR was run for roughly 6 to 11 cycles. TCRdb re-called the 5' RACE reads with MiXCR, one entry per CDR3 protein. Of 850,000 to 950,000 distinct CDR3 sequences in the sample, around 26% were seen once. The specimen was blood. These receptors came from a woman aged 80 or over in good health.

Ten or more counts support this clonotype. The CDR3 reads CASRTGGSYEQYF. The CDR3 DNA is TGTGCCAGCAGGACGGGGGGTTCCTACGAGCAGTACTTC. The V gene is TRBV6-2 or TRBV6-3, the J gene TRBJ2-7, with 7 bases matching TRBD2. Per the germline V gene, CDR1 is MNHEY and CDR2 is SVGEGT. V shed 6 bases, J shed 1 base, and the junction held 3 bases outside the gene matches. The CDR3 has 13 residues.

CDR3 in DNA: TGTGCCAGCATCGCTCCGGCTAGCGGAAAAGAGACCCAGTACTTC. Translation: CASIAPASGKETQYF. V gene TRBV7-9 combines with J gene TRBJ2-5, with 7 bases fitting TRBD2. Germline V CDR1 and CDR2: SEHNR, FQNEAQ (reference sequence). There are 15 residues in the CDR3. V gave up 7 bases and J gave up 3 bases; unmatched junction bases: 11.

This clonotype was found many times. The chain couples TRBV24-1 to TRBJ2-1; 7 bases line up with TRBD1. The length of the CDR3 is 16 residues. Per the germline V gene, CDR1 is KGHDR and CDR2 is SFDVKD. V trimming: 4 bases; J trimming: 2 bases; junction bases outside the gene matches: 7. DNA for the CDR3: TGTGCCACCAGTGACTCGGGACAGTTCCCCTACAATGAGCAGTTCTTC. This sequence encodes CATSDSGQFPYNEQFF.

This clonotype was seen many times. The chain links TRBV4-3 to TRBJ2-7; 9 bases agree with TRBD2. The CDR3 runs 16 residues. The V gene's germline CDR1 is LGHNA and CDR2 YSLEER. The V segment lost 1 base and the J segment 2 bases; nucleotides outside the gene matches: 6. CDR3 protein: CASSQVERGAPYEQYF. CDR3 DNA: TGCGCCAGCAGCCAAGTGGAGCGGGGGGCCCCCTACGAGCAGTACTTC.

Only a few counts were recorded for this clonotype. V is TRBV7-9 and J is TRBJ2-7, with D tentatively TRBD1 or TRBD2 (5 bases each). V was shortened by 5 bases and J by 2 bases, with 13 bases between the two germline ends. The length of the CDR3 is 14 residues. Looked up from germline, CDR1 is SEHNR and CDR2 is FQNEAQ (reference sequence). CDR3 residues: CASSPGTPPYEQYF. CDR3 nucleotide sequence: TGTGCCAGCAGCCCCGGGACCCCGCCCTACGAGCAGTACTTC.

With regard to this clonotype: This CDR3 fails to terminate in the conserved phenylalanine or tryptophan, so it likely reflects a read error. The chain recombines TRBV12-3 or TRBV12-4 with TRBJ2-3; D is unresolved. This CDR3 is 16 amino acids long. V was shortened by 1 base and J by 3 bases, with 14 bases between the two germline ends. The CDR3 sequence: CASSLGDLERTDTQYS. CDR3 coding DNA: TGTGCCAGCAGTTTAGGAGACCTTGAAAGAACAGATACGCAGTATTCT.

On this clonotype itself: One junction end does not reproduce the germline sequence, and a read error may be involved. The chain employs TRBV20-1 and TRBJ1-2; 9 bases align to TRBD1. This CDR3 has 14 amino acids. Per the germline V gene, CDR1 is DFQATT and CDR2 is SNEGSKA (reference sequence). CDR3 region: CGATPGQGRNGYTF. DNA for the CDR3: TGCGGTGCAACCCCGGGACAGGGACGGAATGGCTACACCTTC.

This clonotype occurred many times. V gene TRBV20-1 combines with J gene TRBJ2-3; 8 positions match TRBD2. The CDR3 covers 15 residues. Germline values: CDR1 DFQATT, CDR2 SNEGSKA (reference sequence). Losses at the gene ends were 2 bases for V and 4 bases for J; bases not matched to a gene: 8. For the CDR3, the DNA is TGCAGTGCTAGATCCCTAGCGGGTTTGGCAGATACGCAGTATTTT. This codes for CSARSLAGLADTQYF.

Comments on this clonotype: A clone one base away is much larger, so this may be a read error. This rearrangement joins TRBV5-6 to TRBJ1-2; a possible D gene is TRBD1 (5 bases). The length of the CDR3 is 13 residues. CDR1 and CDR2 (germline): SGHDT, YYEEEE. V was shortened by 5 bases and J by 8 bases, with 16 bases between the two germline ends. The CDR3 protein is CASRFGDWRGYTF. The CDR3 coding sequence is TGTGCCAGCAGGTTCGGGGACTGGAGAGGCTACACCTTC.

This clonotype was counted many times. This chain joins TRBV20-1 and TRBJ2-1; D call uncertain. V gave up 3 bases and J gave up 9 bases, with 15 bases separating them. The CDR3 contains 13 residues. The V gene's germline CDR1 is DFQATT and CDR2 SNEGSKA (reference sequence). The CDR3: CSASVSSWVEQFF. DNA for the CDR3: TGCAGTGCTAGTGTAAGTTCGTGGGTTGAGCAGTTCTTC.